Listed below are T cell receptor beta chains from one sample, sequenced in a study of blood T cell repertoires in COVID-19. The protocol was immunoSEQ multiplex PCR, while the TCRdb copy is restricted to in-frame clones and leaves out a portion. The data contain 330,000 or so clones, over 75% of them singletons. Sequenced input: PBMCs or T cells enriched from blood (not recorded which). The receptor set was obtained from a man in his forties in a cohort exposed to, infected with or recovered from COVID-19 (not recorded which). CDR3s include the opening cysteine and the closing phenylalanine or tryptophan. The D gene is left open where the match is weak. The size field is filled for only some rows; it gives once, few, many or a size class.

D: TRBD1
J: TRBJ1-1
V: TRBV18
size: -
CDR3: CASSPTGTGGPLNTEAFF
DNA: TGTGCCAGCTCACCAACCGGGACAGGGGGTCCCTTGAACACTGAAGCTTTCTTT

D: -
J: TRBJ1-4
V: TRBV15
size: -
CDR3: CATSRVGAEDEKLFF
DNA: TGTGCCACCAGCAGAGTTGGGGCCGAGGATGAAAAACTGTTTTTT

D: -
J: TRBJ2-1
V: TRBV18
size: -
CDR3: CASSPWGDRDYNEQFF
DNA: TGTGCCAGCTCACCATGGGGGGACAGAGACTACAATGAGCAGTTCTTC

D: TRBD1
J: TRBJ1-4
V: TRBV25-1
size: few
CDR3: CASSELTGGEKLFF
DNA: TGTGCCAGCAGTGAATTGACAGGGGGTGAAAAACTGTTTTTT

D: TRBD2
J: TRBJ2-3
V: TRBV9
size: -
CDR3: CASSETSLAGEDVRTQYF
DNA: TGTGCCAGCAGCGAGACCTCCCTAGCGGGAGAGGATGTTCGTACGCAGTATTTT

D: TRBD2
J: TRBJ2-4
V: TRBV25-1
size: -
CDR3: CASSGGTSGSKNIQYF
DNA: TGTGCCAGCAGTGGAGGGACTAGCGGGTCCAAAAACATTCAGTACTTC

D: TRBD2
J: TRBJ2-1
V: TRBV27
size: -
CDR3: CASRLAIDNEQFF
DNA: TGTGCCAGCAGACTAGCGATAGACAATGAGCAGTTCTTC

D: -
J: TRBJ1-1
V: TRBV11-2
size: -
CDR3: CASRQRGGTEAFF
DNA: TGTGCCAGCAGACAGAGGGGGGGCACTGAAGCTTTCTTT

D: TRBD2
J: TRBJ2-3
V: TRBV7-2
size: -
CDR3: CASSPGTSGLGTSTDTQYF
DNA: TGTGCCAGCAGCCCCGGGACTAGCGGGCTGGGGACTAGCACAGATACGCAGTATTTT

D: -
J: TRBJ1-1
V: TRBV5-4
size: -
CDR3: CASSVGRSTEAFF
DNA: TGTGCCAGCAGCGTAGGGAGGTCCACTGAAGCTTTCTTT

D: TRBD1
J: TRBJ1-5
V: TRBV18
size: -
CDR3: CASSPRSGGQPQHF
DNA: TGTGCCAGCTCACCAAGGTCAGGGGGTCAGCCCCAGCATTTT

D: -
J: TRBJ1-4
V: TRBV7-9
size: -
CDR3: CASSLSAGNEKLFF
DNA: TGTGCCAGCAGTTTATCGGCGGGGAATGAAAAACTGTTTTTT

D: -
J: TRBJ2-2
V: TRBV4-1
size: -
CDR3: CASSQFTDRNGELFF
DNA: TGCGCCAGCAGCCAATTTACAGATCGAAACGGGGAGCTGTTTTTT

D: -
J: TRBJ1-2
V: TRBV25-1
size: -
CDR3: CATETGANYGYTF
DNA: TGTGCCACCGAGACAGGAGCTAACTATGGCTACACCTTC

D: TRBD2
J: TRBJ2-5
V: TRBV5-4
size: -
CDR3: CASSLALAGGSQETQYF
DNA: TGTGCCAGCAGCTTGGCACTAGCGGGAGGTAGCCAAGAGACCCAGTACTTC

D: -
J: TRBJ2-3
V: TRBV15
size: -
CDR3: CATTERDTQYF
DNA: TGTGCCACTACTGAAAGAGATACGCAGTATTTT

D: TRBD2
J: TRBJ2-7
V: TRBV4-1
size: -
CDR3: CASSQASGTSGNYEQYF
DNA: TGCGCCAGCAGCCAAGCATCCGGGACTAGCGGGAACTACGAGCAGTACTTC

D: TRBD1
J: TRBJ1-4
V: TRBV7-2
size: -
CDR3: CASSRPQGELFF
DNA: TGTGCCAGCAGCCGGCCCCAGGGGGAACTGTTTTTT

D: -
J: TRBJ1-1
V: TRBV30
size: few
CDR3: CAWSKAGNTEAFF
DNA: TGTGCCTGGAGTAAGGCGGGGAACACTGAAGCTTTCTTT

D: TRBD2
J: TRBJ2-7
V: TRBV3-1/TRBV3-2
size: -
CDR3: CASSRGLAGTSYEQYF
DNA: TGTGCCAGCAGCCGAGGACTAGCGGGCACCTCCTACGAGCAGTACTTC

D: TRBD1
J: TRBJ2-7
V: TRBV2
size: -
CDR3: CASRPTGQGSGEQYF
DNA: TGTGCCAGCAGGCCCACGGGACAGGGGTCGGGCGAGCAGTACTTC

D: -
J: TRBJ1-4
V: TRBV15
size: -
CDR3: CATSGVRLATNEKLFF
DNA: TGTGCCACCAGCGGAGTCAGACTTGCAACTAATGAAAAACTGTTTTTT

D: -
J: TRBJ2-5
V: TRBV7-9
size: few
CDR3: CASSLVLKETQYF
DNA: TGTGCCAGCAGCTTAGTGCTAAAAGAGACCCAGTACTTC

D: TRBD1
J: TRBJ1-4
V: TRBV28
size: -
CDR3: CASSLRTGTNEKLFF
DNA: TGTGCCAGCAGTCTACGGACAGGGACTAATGAAAAACTGTTTTTT

D: -
J: TRBJ1-1
V: TRBV7-6
size: -
CDR3: CASSFKLAGDTEAFF
DNA: TGTGCCAGCAGCTTCAAATTGGCGGGGGACACTGAAGCTTTCTTT

D: TRBD2
J: TRBJ2-7
V: TRBV27
size: -
CDR3: CASSGTSGSFYYEQYF
DNA: TGTGCCAGCAGTGGGACTAGCGGGAGTTTCTACTACGAGCAGTACTTC

D: -
J: TRBJ1-1
V: TRBV18
size: -
CDR3: CASSQTGTHNTEAFF
DNA: TGTGCCAGCTCGCAAACCGGGACACATAACACTGAAGCTTTCTTT

D: TRBD2
J: TRBJ2-1
V: TRBV6-4
size: -
CDR3: CASSDASGQNNEQFF
DNA: TGTGCCAGCAGTGATGCTAGCGGGCAAAACAATGAGCAGTTCTTC

D: TRBD1
J: TRBJ1-1
V: TRBV3-1/TRBV3-2
size: -
CDR3: CASRESGQVGGVFF
DNA: TGTGCCAGCAGAGAATCCGGACAGGTCGGCGGGGTGTTCTTT

D: TRBD2
J: TRBJ2-1
V: TRBV13
size: few
CDR3: CASSIASGLAGGSAQFF
DNA: TGTGCCAGCAGCATTGCCTCGGGACTAGCGGGAGGATCGGCTCAGTTCTTC

D: -
J: TRBJ1-1
V: TRBV19
size: few
CDR3: CASQNTEAFF
DNA: TGTGCCAGTCAGAACACTGAAGCTTTCTTT

D: -
J: TRBJ2-3
V: TRBV5-1
size: -
CDR3: CASSFGQSFGDTQYF
DNA: TGCGCCAGCAGCTTCGGACAGTCATTCGGGGATACGCAGTATTTT